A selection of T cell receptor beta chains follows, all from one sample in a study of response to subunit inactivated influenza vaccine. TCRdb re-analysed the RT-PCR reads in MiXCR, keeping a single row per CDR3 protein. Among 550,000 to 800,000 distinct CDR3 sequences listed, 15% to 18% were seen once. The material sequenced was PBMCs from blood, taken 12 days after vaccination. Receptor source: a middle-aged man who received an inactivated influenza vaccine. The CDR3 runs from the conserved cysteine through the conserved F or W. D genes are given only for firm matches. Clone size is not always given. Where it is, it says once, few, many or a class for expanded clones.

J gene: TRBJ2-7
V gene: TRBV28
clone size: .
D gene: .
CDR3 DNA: TGTGCCAGCAGTTTACGTTGGGAGCCGGGATACGAGCAGTACTTC
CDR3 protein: CASSLRWEPGYEQYF

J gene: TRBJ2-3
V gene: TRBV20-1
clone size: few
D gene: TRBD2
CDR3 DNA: TGCAGTGCTAGGTCTAGCGGGGGAACAGATACGCAGTATTTT
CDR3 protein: CSARSSGGTDTQYF

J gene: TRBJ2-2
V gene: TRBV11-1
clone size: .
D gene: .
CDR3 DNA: TGTGCCAGCAGCCTTAGGGCTCTTAACACCGGGGAGCTGTTTTTT
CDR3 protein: CASSLRALNTGELFF

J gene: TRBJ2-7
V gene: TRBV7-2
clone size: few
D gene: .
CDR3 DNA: TGTGCCAGCAGCTTTGCAGGTTTGGGCTCCTACGAGCAGTACTTC
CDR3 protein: CASSFAGLGSYEQYF

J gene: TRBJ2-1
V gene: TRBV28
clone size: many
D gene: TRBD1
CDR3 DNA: TGTGCCAGCAGCCCTGGACAGGGGCCCTACAATGAGCAGTTCTTC
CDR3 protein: CASSPGQGPYNEQFF

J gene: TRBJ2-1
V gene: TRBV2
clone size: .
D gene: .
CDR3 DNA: TGTGCCTTTAAGTGGCTGAGCCGGTGGGAGCAGTTCTTC
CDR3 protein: CAFKWLSRWEQFF

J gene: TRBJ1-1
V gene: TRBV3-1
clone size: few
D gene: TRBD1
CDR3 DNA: TGTGCCAGCAGCCCTCCGGGACAGATGAACACTGAAGCTTTCTTT
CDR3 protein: CASSPPGQMNTEAFF

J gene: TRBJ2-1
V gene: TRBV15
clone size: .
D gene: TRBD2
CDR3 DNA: TGTGCCACCAGCACTATAACCGGGACTAGTGCCAATGAGCAGTTCTTC
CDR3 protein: CATSTITGTSANEQFF

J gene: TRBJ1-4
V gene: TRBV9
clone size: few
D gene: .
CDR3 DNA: TGTGCCAGCAGCCCCCGGACCCATGAAAAACTGTTTTTT
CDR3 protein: CASSPRTHEKLFF

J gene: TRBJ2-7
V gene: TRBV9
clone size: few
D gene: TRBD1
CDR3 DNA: TGTGCCAGCAGCGACGCCAGCGGAGGGACAGGGGATCCCTACGAGCAGTACTTC
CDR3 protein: CASSDASGGTGDPYEQYF

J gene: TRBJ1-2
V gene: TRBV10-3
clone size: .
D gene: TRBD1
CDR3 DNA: TGTGCCATCAGTGGGGGACAGGAGATCTATGGCTACACCTTC
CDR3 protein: CAISGGQEIYGYTF

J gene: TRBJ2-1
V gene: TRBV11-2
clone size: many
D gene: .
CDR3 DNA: TGTGCCAGCAGCTTAACCGGTGTCTCCTACAATGAGCAGTTCTTC
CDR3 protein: CASSLTGVSYNEQFF

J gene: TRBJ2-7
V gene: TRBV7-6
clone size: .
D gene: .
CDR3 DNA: TGTGCCAGCAGCTGGGTAGCCGGCGACGAGCAGTACTTC
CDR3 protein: CASSWVAGDEQYF

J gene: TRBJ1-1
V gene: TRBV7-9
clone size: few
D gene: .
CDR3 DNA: TGTGCCAGCAGCCAGGGTACGATGAACACTGAAGCTTTCTTT
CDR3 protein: CASSQGTMNTEAFF

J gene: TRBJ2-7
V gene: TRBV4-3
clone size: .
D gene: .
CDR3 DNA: TGCGCCAGCAGCCAAGGGACAATCTACGAGCAGTACTTC
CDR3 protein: CASSQGTIYEQYF

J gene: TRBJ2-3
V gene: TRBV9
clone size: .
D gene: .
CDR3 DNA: TGTGCCAGCAGCGTCGAGTTCGGGGGGCCCACGTTTTCTAGCACAGATACGCAGTATTTT
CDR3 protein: CASSVEFGGPTFSSTDTQYF

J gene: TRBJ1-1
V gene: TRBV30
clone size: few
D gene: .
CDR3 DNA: TGTGCCTGGAGTGTACTTGGAGGGGTAGAAGCTTTCTTT
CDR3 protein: CAWSVLGGVEAFF

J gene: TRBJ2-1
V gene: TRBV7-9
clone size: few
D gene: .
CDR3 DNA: TGTGCCAGCAGCTCGACTGAGCAGTTCTTC
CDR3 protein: CASSSTEQFF

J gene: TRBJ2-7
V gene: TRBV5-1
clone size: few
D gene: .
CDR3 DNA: TGCGCCAGCAGCTTGGCCTGGACTACTGCCTACGAGCAGTACTTC
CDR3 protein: CASSLAWTTAYEQYF